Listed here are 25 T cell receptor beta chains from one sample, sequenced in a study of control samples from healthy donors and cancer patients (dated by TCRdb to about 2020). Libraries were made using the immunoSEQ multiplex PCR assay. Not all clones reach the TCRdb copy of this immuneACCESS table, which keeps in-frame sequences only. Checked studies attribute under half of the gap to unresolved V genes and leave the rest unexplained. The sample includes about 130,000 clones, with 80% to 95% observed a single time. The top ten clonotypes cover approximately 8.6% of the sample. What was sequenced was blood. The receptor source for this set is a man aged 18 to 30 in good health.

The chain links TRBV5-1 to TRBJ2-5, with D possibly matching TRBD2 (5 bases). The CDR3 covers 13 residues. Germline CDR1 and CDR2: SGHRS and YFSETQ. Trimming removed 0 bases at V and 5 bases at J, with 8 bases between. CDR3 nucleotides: TGCGCCAGCAGCTTGGGAGGGTTGGAGACCCAGTACTTC. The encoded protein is CASSLGGLETQYF.

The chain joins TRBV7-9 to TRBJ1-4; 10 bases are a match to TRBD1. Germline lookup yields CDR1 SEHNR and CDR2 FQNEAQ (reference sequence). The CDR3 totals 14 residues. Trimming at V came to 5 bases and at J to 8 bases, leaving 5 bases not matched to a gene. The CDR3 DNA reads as TGTGCCAGCAGCCGGACAGGGGGAAGGGAAAAACTGTTTTTT. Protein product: CASSRTGGREKLFF.

CDR3 in amino acids: CASSLLGAPKNQPQHF. The CDR3 region has the DNA TGTGCCAGCAGCTTGTTGGGGGCACCTAAAAATCAGCCCCAGCATTTT. The chain employs TRBV5-5 and TRBJ1-5; a possible D gene is TRBD1 (6 bases). CDR3 length equals 16 residues. V was clipped by 1 base and J by 4 bases, with 15 bases between them. Germline V gene sequence: CDR1 SGHKS, CDR2 YYEKEE (reference sequence). The variable domain in full, completed from reference TRBV5-5 and TRBJ1-5, reads DAGVTQSPTHLIKTRGQQVTLRCSPISGHKSVSWYQQVLGQGPQFIFQYYEKEERGRGNFPDRFSARQFPNYSSELNVNALLLGDSALYLCASSLLGAPKNQPQHFGDGTRLSIL.

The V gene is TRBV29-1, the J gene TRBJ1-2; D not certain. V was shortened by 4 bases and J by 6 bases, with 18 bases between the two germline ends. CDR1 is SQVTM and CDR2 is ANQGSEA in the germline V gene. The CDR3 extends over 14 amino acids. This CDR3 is CSVARAPHRDGYTF. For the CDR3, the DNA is TGCAGCGTTGCGAGGGCCCCTCACCGCGATGGCTACACCTTC.

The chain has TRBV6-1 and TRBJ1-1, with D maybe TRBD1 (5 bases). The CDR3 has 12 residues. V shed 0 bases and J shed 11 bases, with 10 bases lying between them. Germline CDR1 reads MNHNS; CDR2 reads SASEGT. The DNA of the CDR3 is TGTGCCAGCAGTGAAGCCAGGGTCATCGCTTTCTTT. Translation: CASSEARVIAFF.

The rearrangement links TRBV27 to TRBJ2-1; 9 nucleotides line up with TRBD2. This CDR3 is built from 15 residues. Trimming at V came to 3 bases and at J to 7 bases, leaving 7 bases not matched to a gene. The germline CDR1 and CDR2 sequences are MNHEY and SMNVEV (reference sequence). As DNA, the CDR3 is TGTGCCAGCAGTTTCTTAGCTAGCGGGGAAAATGAGCAGTTCTTC. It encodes CASSFLASGENEQFF.

This chain's CDR3 is CAWSGGGGETQYF. The CDR3 DNA sequence: TGTGCCTGGAGCGGGGGTGGAGGAGAGACCCAGTACTTC. The V gene is TRBV30, the J gene TRBJ2-5, with D possibly TRBD2 on 6 matching bases. This CDR3 has 13 residues. Trimming shortened V by 3 bases and J by 4 bases, and 12 bases separated the two germline ends. Germline CDR1 and CDR2: GTSNPN and SVGIG (reference sequence).

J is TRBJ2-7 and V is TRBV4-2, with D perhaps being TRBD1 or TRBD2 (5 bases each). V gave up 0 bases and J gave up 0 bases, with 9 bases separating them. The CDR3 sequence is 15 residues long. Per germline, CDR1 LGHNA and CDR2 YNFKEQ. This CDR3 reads CASSQEEGPSYEQYF. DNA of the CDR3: TGTGCCAGCAGCCAAGAAGAGGGGCCCTCCTACGAGCAGTACTTC.

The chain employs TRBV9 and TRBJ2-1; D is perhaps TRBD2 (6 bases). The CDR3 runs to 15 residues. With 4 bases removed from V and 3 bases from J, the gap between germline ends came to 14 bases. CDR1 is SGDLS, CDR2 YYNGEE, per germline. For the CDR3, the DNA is TGTGCCAGCAGCACCCGGGAGACTGGCTACAATGAGCAGTTCTTC. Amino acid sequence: CASSTRETGYNEQFF.

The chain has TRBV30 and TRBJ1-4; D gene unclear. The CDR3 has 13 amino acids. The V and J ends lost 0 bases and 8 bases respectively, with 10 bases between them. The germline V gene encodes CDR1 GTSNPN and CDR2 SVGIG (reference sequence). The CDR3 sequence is CAWSVYGREKLFF. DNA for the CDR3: TGTGCCTGGAGTGTATACGGCAGGGAAAAACTGTTTTTT.

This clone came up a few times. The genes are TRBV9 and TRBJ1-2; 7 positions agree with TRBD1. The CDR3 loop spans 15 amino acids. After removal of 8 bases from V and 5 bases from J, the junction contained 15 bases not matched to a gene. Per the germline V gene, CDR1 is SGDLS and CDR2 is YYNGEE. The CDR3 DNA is TGTGCCAGTTCCTCAGGGGACAGATCAATTTATGGCTACACCTTC. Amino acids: CASSSGDRSIYGYTF.

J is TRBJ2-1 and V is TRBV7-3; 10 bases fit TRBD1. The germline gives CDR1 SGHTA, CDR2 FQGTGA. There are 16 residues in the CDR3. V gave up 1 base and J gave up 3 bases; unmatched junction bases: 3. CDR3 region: CASSLIGDRGYNEQFF. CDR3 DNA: TGTGCCAGCAGCTTAATTGGGGACAGGGGCTACAATGAGCAGTTCTTC.

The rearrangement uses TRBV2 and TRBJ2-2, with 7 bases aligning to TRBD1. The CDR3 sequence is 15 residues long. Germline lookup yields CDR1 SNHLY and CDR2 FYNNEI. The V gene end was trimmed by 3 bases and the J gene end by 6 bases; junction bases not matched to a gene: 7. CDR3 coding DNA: TGTGCCAGCAGTGAGGAATTTCAGGGGGCCGGGGAGCTGTTTTTT. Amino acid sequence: CASSEEFQGAGELFF.

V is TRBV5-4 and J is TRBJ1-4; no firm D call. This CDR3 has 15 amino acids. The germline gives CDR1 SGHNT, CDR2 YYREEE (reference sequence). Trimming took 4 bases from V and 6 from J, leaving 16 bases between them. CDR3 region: CASSPSTGGDEKLFF. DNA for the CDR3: TGTGCCAGCAGCCCCTCGACGGGTGGGGATGAAAAACTGTTTTTT.

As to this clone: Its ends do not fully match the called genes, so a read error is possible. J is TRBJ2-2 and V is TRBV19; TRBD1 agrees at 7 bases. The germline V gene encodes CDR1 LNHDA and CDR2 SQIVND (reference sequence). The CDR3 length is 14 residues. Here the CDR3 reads CASSLDRATGELFF. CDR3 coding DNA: TGTGCCAGTAGTCTAGACAGGGCCACCGGGGAGCTGTTTTTT.

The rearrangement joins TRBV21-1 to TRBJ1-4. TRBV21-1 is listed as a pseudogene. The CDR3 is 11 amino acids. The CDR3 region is CASSKIPRPPF. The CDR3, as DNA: TGTGCCAGCAGCAAGATACCCCGGCCTCCTTTT.

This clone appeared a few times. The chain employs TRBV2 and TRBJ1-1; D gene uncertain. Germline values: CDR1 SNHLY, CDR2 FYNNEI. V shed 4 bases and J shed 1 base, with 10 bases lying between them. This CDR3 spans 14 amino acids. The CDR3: CASSVNWRNTEAFF. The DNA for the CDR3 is TGTGCCAGCAGTGTCAATTGGAGGAACACTGAAGCTTTCTTT.

The CDR3 sequence: CASSLESGGNQPQHF. The CDR3 region has the DNA TGTGCCAGCAGCTTAGAATCAGGGGGTAATCAGCCCCAGCATTTT. The chain combines TRBV7-6 with TRBJ1-5; 7 bases are shared with TRBD1. The CDR3 loop spans 15 amino acids. Germline CDR1 and CDR2: SGHVS and FNYEAQ. J gave up 4 bases and V 1 base, and 4 bases lay outside the gene matches.

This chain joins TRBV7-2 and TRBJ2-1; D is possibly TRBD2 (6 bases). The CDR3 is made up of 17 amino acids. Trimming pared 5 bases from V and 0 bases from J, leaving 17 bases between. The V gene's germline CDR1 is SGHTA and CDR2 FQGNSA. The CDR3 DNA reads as TGTGCCAGCAGCCTCCAGCGGGCGGGTAGCTCCTACAATGAGCAGTTCTTC. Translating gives CASSLQRAGSSYNEQFF.

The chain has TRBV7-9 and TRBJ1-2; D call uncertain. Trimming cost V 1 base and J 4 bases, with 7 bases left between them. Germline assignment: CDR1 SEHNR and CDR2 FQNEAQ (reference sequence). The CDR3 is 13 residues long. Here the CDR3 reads CASSLDRIYGYTF. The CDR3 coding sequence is TGTGCCAGCAGCTTAGACAGAATCTATGGCTACACCTTC.

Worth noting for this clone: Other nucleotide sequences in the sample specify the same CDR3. The CDR3 DNA reads TGCGCCAGCAGCTTAGGGACAGGGAATGGCTACACCTTC. Protein sequence: CASSLGTGNGYTF. The chain combines TRBV5-1 with TRBJ1-2; 9 bases agree with TRBD1. This CDR3 has 13 residues. Germline CDR1 and CDR2: SGHRS and YFSETQ. Trimming removed 2 bases from V and 6 bases from J; junction bases left unmatched: 2.

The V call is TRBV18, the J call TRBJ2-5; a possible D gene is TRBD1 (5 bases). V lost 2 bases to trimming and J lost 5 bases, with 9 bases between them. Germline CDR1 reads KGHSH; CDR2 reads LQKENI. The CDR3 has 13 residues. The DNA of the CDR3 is TGTGCCAGCTCACCATGGGGCACGGAGACCCAGTACTTC. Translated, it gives CASSPWGTETQYF.

CDR3 sequence (DNA): TGTGCCACCAGCAGTGACCGGGACAGACCCACAGATACGCAGTATTTT. Translated, it gives CATSSDRDRPTDTQYF. The gene calls are TRBV15 and TRBJ2-3; 7 bases line up with TRBD1. The length of the CDR3 is 16 residues. Germline CDR1 is LNHNV and CDR2 is YYDKDF (reference sequence). Losses at the gene ends were 3 bases for V and 2 bases for J; bases not matched to a gene: 8.

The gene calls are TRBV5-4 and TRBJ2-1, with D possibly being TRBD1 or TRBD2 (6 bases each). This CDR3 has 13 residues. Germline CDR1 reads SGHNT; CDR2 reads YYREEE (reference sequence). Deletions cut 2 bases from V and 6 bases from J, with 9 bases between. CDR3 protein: CASSFGGRNEQFF. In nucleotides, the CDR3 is TGTGCCAGCAGCTTCGGGGGCCGCAATGAGCAGTTCTTC. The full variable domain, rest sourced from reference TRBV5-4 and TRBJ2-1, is ETGVTQSPTHLIKTRGQQVTLRCSSQSGHNTVSWYQQALGQGPQFIFQYYREEENGRGNFPPRFSGLQFPNYSSELNVNALELDDSALYLCASSFGGRNEQFFGPGTRLTVL.

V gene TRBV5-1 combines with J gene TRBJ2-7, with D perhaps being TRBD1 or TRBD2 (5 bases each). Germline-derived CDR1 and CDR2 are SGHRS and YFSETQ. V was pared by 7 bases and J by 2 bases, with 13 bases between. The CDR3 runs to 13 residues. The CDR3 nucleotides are TGCGCCAGCCGTCGGGACGGCGCCTACGAGCAGTACTTC. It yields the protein CASRRDGAYEQYF.